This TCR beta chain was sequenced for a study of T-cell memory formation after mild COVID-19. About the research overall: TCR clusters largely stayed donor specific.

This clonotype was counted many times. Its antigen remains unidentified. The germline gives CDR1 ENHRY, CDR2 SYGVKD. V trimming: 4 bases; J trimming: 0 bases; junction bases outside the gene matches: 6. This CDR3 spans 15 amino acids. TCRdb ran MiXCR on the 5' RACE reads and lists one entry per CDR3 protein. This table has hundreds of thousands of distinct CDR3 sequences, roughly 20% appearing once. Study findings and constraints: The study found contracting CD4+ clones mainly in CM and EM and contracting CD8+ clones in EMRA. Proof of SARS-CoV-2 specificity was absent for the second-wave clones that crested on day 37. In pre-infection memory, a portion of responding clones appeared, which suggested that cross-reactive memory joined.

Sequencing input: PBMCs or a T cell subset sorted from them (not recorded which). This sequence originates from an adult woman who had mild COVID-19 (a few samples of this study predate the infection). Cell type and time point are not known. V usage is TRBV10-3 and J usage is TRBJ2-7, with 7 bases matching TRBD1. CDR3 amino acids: CAISGGQSSSYEQYF. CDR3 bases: TGTGCCATCAGTGGGGGACAGTCGAGCTCCTACGAGCAGTACTTC.